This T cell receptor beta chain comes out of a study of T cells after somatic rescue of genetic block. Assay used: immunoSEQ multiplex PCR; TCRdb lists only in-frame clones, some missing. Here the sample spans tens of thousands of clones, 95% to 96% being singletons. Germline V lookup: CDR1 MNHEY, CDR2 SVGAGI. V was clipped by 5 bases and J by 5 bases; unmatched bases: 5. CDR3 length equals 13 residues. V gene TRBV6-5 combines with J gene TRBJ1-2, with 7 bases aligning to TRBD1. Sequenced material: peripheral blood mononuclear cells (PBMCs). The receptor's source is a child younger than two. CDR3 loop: CASSQTGLYGYTF. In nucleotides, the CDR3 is TGTGCCAGCAGTCAGACAGGGCTTTATGGCTACACCTTC.